Listed below are T cell receptor beta chains from one sample, sequenced in a study of cytomegalovirus exposure and HLA in healthy donors. Some clones are missing from TCRdb's copy, which holds only in-frame ones; the method was immunoSEQ multiplex PCR. The listing records about 150,000 clones. Sequencing was carried out using PBMCs. The receptors were sampled from a woman aged 50 to 60 in good health and CMV-seronegative. The CDR3 runs from the conserved cysteine through the conserved F or W. The order of the fields is J gene, D gene, V gene, CDR3 DNA, CDR3 protein. A D gene is named only where the DNA matches it firmly.

TRBJ2-5 . TRBV6-5 TGTGCCAGCAGTGAGGGGGAGGGGTTAAATCGGTACTTC CASSEGEGLNRYF
TRBJ1-2 . TRBV5-6 TGTGCCAGCACCCTTGGTCCTCGGTCTAACTATGGCTACACCTTC CASTLGPRSNYGYTF
TRBJ1-5 . TRBV7-2 TGTGCCAGCAGCTTAGCATGGGGGGGAGCGGGGTACAATCAGCCCCAGCATTTT CASSLAWGGAGYNQPQHF
TRBJ2-2 TRBD1 TRBV19 TGTGCCAGTACCCTCGTCAGGGGGCCCACCGGGGAGCTGTTTTTT CASTLVRGPTGELFF
TRBJ2-7 . TRBV11-2 TGTGCCAGCAGCTTTTTCCACTACGAGCAGTACTTC CASSFFHYEQYF
TRBJ1-2 . TRBV18 TGTGCCAGCTCATCGGAGGGCATTGAGTATGGCTACACCTTC CASSSEGIEYGYTF
TRBJ2-3 . TRBV9 TGTGCCAGCAGCTTATCGGATACGCAGTATTTT CASSLSDTQYF
TRBJ2-7 TRBD1 TRBV18 TGTGCCAGCTCACTAACCGGGGACAGGGACTACGAGCAGTACTTC CASSLTGDRDYEQYF
TRBJ1-5 TRBD1 TRBV19 TGTGCCAGTACCCTCGACAGGGCCCGCACCTTTAGCAATCAGCCCCAGCATTTT CASTLDRARTFSNQPQHF
TRBJ2-5 TRBD2 TRBV2 TGTGCCAGCAGATCCGGGAGGGGTCAGGGAAGGGACCAGTACTTC CASRSGRGQGRDQYF
TRBJ2-2 . TRBV19 TGTGCCAGTAGTATGAGGGTAGCGGGACAGACCGGGGAGCTGTTTTTT CASSMRVAGQTGELFF
TRBJ1-5 TRBD1 TRBV9 TGTGCCAGCAGCGACGGGACAGAAAATCAGCCCCAGCATTTT CASSDGTENQPQHF
TRBJ2-7 . TRBV6-6 TGTGCCAGCAGTTTAGGCCAGGGTGAAGGATACGAGCAGTACTTC CASSLGQGEGYEQYF
TRBJ2-7 TRBD1 TRBV19 TGTGCCAGTGCTCCCCGGGACAGGTCCCAGTGGTACTTC CASAPRDRSQWYF
TRBJ1-4 TRBD1 TRBV19 TGTGCCAGTAGCCAAAGGGACAGGGGTAATGAAAAACTGTTTTTT CASSQRDRGNEKLFF
TRBJ1-5 TRBD1 TRBV2 TGTGCCAGCAGTGGGGACAGGCCCCCTCAGCATTTT CASSGDRPPQHF
TRBJ2-3 . TRBV14 TGTGCCAGCAGCCAAGACGGTTTGCGTACGCAGTATTTT CASSQDGLRTQYF
TRBJ1-2 . TRBV4-3 TGCGCCAGCAGCCAAGAAAGGGGAAGAGGCTACACCTTC CASSQERGRGYTF
TRBJ2-3 TRBD2 TRBV5-8 TGTGCCAGCAGCTCCGGGAGCGGGGGAGTTTCAGATACGCAGTATTTT CASSSGSGGVSDTQYF
TRBJ1-4 . TRBV5-1 TGCGCCAGCAGCTTGGGGGAGACAGGTTCGTTCGAAAAACTGTTTTTT CASSLGETGSFEKLFF
TRBJ1-5 . TRBV6-6 TGTGCCAGCAGTTTCACGGACAGACCCAATCAGCCCCAGCATTTT CASSFTDRPNQPQHF
TRBJ2-7 TRBD1 TRBV19 TGTGCCAGTAGTATCCGACAGGGTAGTCACGAGCAGTACTTC CASSIRQGSHEQYF
TRBJ2-7 TRBD1 TRBV28 TGTGCCAGCAGATCAACCGGGACAGCCTACGAGCAGTACTTC CASRSTGTAYEQYF
TRBJ1-2 . TRBV15 TGTGCCACCAGCAGAGAAGGGGATCTGGGGAATGGCTACACCTTC CATSREGDLGNGYTF
TRBJ2-7 TRBD2 TRBV25-1 TGTGCCAGCAGTGAACGACCAATAGCGGGAGGAAGCGACGAGCAGTACTTC CASSERPIAGGSDEQYF
TRBJ2-3 . TRBV4-3 TGCGCCAGCAGCCAAGAAACTCGGAGGGCCAGCCCAGATACGCAGTATTTT CASSQETRRASPDTQYF
TRBJ2-3 TRBD2 TRBV5-1 TGCGCCAGCAGCTTGGAGGGACTAGCGGGGGGATATACGCAGTATTTT CASSLEGLAGGYTQYF
TRBJ2-1 . TRBV5-1 TGCGCCAGCAGCTTAGGGGATAACAATGAGCAGTTCTTC CASSLGDNNEQFF
TRBJ1-1 TRBD1 TRBV18 TGTGCCAGCTCATTGACAGGGGGCCGCGAAGCTTTCTTT CASSLTGGREAFF
TRBJ2-7 TRBD2 TRBV28 TGTGCCAGCAGTCTCCCGGGACTATCCTACGAGCAGTACTTC CASSLPGLSYEQYF
TRBJ1-3 . TRBV7-9 TGTGCCAGCAGCCTTACAGGCTCCGGAAACACCATATATTTT CASSLTGSGNTIYF
TRBJ1-6 . TRBV7-6 TGTGCCAGCAGCGACAGGCCCGCTCACGATTCACCCCTCCACTTT CASSDRPAHDSPLHF
TRBJ2-3 TRBD1 TRBV7-6 TGTGCCAGCAGCCCCATGACAGGGGATACGCAGTATTTT CASSPMTGDTQYF
TRBJ2-1 . TRBV27 TGTGCCAGCAGTTTATCCCTTCCCTACGGCGGGGCTAGTGAGCAGTTCTTC CASSLSLPYGGASEQFF
TRBJ1-5 TRBD1 TRBV7-6 TGTGCCAGCAGCTTAGGAGGGACAGGGGGCCATAGCAATCAGCCCCAGCATTTT CASSLGGTGGHSNQPQHF
TRBJ1-6 . TRBV11-1 TGTGCCAGCAGCTTCCAGACAGGCAATTCACCCCTCCACTTT CASSFQTGNSPLHF
TRBJ2-2 . TRBV7-2 TGTGCCAGCAGCTTAGTCGCGTCCGGGGAGCTGTTTTTT CASSLVASGELFF
TRBJ2-2 . TRBV19 TGTGCCAGTAGTATCGGGACTCCTCACACCGGGGAGCTGTTTTTT CASSIGTPHTGELFF
TRBJ2-7 TRBD1 TRBV4-3 TGCGCCAGCAGCCCTATAACAGGGGTCGAGCAGTACTTC CASSPITGVEQYF
TRBJ2-3 TRBD2 TRBV9 TGTGCCAGCAGCGTAGTGCGCGGGGGGGCCGGAGATACGCAGTATTTT CASSVVRGGAGDTQYF
TRBJ2-7 . TRBV4-1 TGCGCCAGCAGCCAATCGGACAGTAGCTCCTACGAGCAGTACTTC CASSQSDSSSYEQYF
TRBJ2-7 TRBD1 TRBV18 TGTGCCAGCGCAATTACTTTAACAGGGGACCCCTACGAGCAGTACTTC CASAITLTGDPYEQYF
TRBJ2-7 . TRBV4-3 TGCGCCAGCAGCCAAGGACGGCGGATCGCCGAGCAGTACTTC CASSQGRRIAEQYF
TRBJ2-2 . TRBV11-3 TGTGCCAGCAGCTTACAGGGTTCGACCGGGGAGCTGTTTTTT CASSLQGSTGELFF
TRBJ2-7 TRBD1 TRBV27 TGTGCCAGCAGTTTTAGACAGGGGAGCTACGAGCAGTACTTC CASSFRQGSYEQYF
TRBJ1-4 . TRBV5-4 TGTGCCAGCAGCTTGCAGGGCTATGGTAATGAAAAACTGTTTTTT CASSLQGYGNEKLFF
TRBJ2-3 TRBD2 TRBV9 TGTGCCAGCAGCCCCAGGGAGGGTAGCACAGATACGCAGTATTTT CASSPREGSTDTQYF
TRBJ2-3 . TRBV7-8 TGTGCCAGCAGCTTATGGGACAAGCGTACAGATACGCAGTATTTT CASSLWDKRTDTQYF
TRBJ2-7 TRBD1 TRBV27 TGTGCCAGCGCCTGGGGGACAGCCTACGAGCAGTACTTC CASAWGTAYEQYF
TRBJ2-7 . TRBV27 TGTGCCAGCAGTCTCTCCCCCGGCACAGGGCGCTCCTACGAGCAGTACTTC CASSLSPGTGRSYEQYF
TRBJ2-7 . TRBV19 TGTGCCAGTAGTATCTCCCGGCTCGGGTGGGAGCAGTACTTC CASSISRLGWEQYF
TRBJ1-1 . TRBV28 TGTGCCAGCAGTCACAGATTACAGGAAGCTTTCTTT CASSHRLQEAFF
TRBJ2-7 . TRBV7-6 TGTGCCAGCAGCCGCGATGGGGGCCACGATAAGCAGTACTTC CASSRDGGHDKQYF
TRBJ2-5 TRBD2 TRBV2 TGTGCCAGCACCCAGGGACTAGCTTGGGAGACCCAGTACTTC CASTQGLAWETQYF
TRBJ1-2 . TRBV27 TGTGCCAGCAGCCAGGGAAAGTACTATGGCTACACCTTC CASSQGKYYGYTF